This TCR beta chain was sequenced in a study of T cells in Graves' hyperthyroidism and ophthalmopathy. Thyroid ultrasound and orbital computed tomography, with clinical symptoms and serum thyroxine and TRAb, informed diagnoses. RNA transcripts provided the source from which TCR beta CDR3 regions were amplified. The primer set for the first-round RT-PCR of the TCR CDR3 was HTBI. TCRdb re-derived calls from the multiplex PCR reads in MiXCR, one entry per CDR3 protein. The sample contains a few hundred thousand distinct CDR3 sequences, around 20% of which appear only once. Trimming stripped 4 bases from V and 1 base from J, with 11 bases between. Germline V CDR1 and CDR2: SQVTM, ANQGSEA. The CDR3 has 13 amino acids.

The receptor was derived from a man younger than 35 with Graves' hyperthyroidism. Source material: blood. J is TRBJ2-7 and V is TRBV29-1; D gene uncertain. The CDR3 nucleotides are TGCAGCGTTGTGGGTCGCTCGTCCTACGAGCAGTACTTC. Amino acids: CSVVGRSSYEQYF.